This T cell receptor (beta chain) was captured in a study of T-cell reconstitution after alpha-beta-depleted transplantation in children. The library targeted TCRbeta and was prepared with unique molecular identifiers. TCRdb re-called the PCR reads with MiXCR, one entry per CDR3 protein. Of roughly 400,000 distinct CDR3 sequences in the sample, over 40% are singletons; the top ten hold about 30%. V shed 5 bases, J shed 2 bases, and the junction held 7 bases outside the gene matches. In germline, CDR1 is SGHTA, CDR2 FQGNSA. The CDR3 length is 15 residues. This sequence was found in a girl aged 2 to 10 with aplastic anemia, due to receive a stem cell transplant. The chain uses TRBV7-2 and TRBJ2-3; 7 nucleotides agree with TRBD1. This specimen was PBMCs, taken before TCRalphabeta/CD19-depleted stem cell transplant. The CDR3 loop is CASSPMTGTTDTQYF. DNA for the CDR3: TGTGCCAGCAGCCCCATGACAGGGACCACAGATACGCAGTATTTT.